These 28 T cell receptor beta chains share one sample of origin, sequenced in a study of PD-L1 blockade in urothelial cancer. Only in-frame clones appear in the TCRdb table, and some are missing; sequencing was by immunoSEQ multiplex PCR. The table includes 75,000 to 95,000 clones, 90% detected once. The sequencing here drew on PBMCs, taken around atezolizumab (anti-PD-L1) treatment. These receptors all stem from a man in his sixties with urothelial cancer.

CDR3 region: CAIRGPSQDTQYF. In DNA form, the CDR3 reads TGTGCCATCAGGGGCCCATCCCAAGATACGCAGTATTTT. The V gene is TRBV10-3, the J gene TRBJ2-3; D unresolved. CDR3 length: 13 residues. Trimming removed 6 bases at V and 5 bases at J, with 12 bases between. Germline values: CDR1 ENHRY, CDR2 SYGVKD.

The CDR3 loop is CASSESLLGLEYNEQFF. CDR3 coding DNA: TGTGCCAGCAGTGAATCCCTTCTGGGACTAGAGTACAATGAGCAGTTCTTC. The genes are TRBV2 and TRBJ2-1, with TRBD2 matching over 8 bases. The CDR3 is 17 residues long. V lost 2 bases to trimming and J lost 4 bases; unmatched junction nucleotides: 10. Germline CDR1 SNHLY, CDR2 FYNNEI.

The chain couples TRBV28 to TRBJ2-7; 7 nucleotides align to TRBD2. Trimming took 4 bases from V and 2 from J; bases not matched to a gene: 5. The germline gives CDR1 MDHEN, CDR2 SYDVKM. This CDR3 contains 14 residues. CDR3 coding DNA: TGTGCCAGCAGTTCTGGACTAGTGGCCTACGAGCAGTACTTC. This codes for CASSSGLVAYEQYF.

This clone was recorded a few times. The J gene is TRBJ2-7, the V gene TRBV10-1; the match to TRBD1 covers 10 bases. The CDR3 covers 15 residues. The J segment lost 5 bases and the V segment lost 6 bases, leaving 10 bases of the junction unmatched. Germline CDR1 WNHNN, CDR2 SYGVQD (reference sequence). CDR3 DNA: TGCGCCAGCAGCGCACCGGGACAGGGGTACGACGAGCAGTACTTC. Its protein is CASSAPGQGYDEQYF.

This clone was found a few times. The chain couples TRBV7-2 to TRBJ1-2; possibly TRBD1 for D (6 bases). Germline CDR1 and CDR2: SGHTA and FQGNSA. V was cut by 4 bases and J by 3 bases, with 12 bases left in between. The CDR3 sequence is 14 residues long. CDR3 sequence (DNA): TGTGCCAGCAGCTCGTACAGGGCGGACTATGGCTACACCTTC. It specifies CASSSYRADYGYTF.

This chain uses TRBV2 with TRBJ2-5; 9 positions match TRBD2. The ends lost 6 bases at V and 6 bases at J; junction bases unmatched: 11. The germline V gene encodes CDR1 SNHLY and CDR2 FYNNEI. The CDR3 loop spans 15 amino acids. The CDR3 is CASRGAGGPVQTQYF. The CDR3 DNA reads TGTGCCAGCAGGGGCGCGGGGGGGCCTGTCCAGACCCAGTACTTC. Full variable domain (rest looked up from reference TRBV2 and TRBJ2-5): EPEVTQTPSHQVTQMGQEVILRCVPISNHLYFYWYRQILGQKVEFLVSFYNNEISEKSEIFDDQFSVERPDGSNFTLKIRSTKLEDSAMYFCASRGAGGPVQTQYFGPGTRLLVL.

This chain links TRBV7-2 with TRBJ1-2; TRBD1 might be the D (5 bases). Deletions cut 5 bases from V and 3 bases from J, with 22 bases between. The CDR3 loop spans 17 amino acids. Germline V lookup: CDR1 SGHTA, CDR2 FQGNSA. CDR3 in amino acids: CASSPQATTFLDYGYTF. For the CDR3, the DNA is TGTGCCAGCAGCCCACAGGCGACAACGTTTCTTGACTATGGCTACACCTTC.

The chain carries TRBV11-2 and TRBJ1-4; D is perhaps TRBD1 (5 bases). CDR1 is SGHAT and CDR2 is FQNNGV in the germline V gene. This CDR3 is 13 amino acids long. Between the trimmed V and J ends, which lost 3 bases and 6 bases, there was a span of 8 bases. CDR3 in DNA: TGTGCCAGCAGCTTGGACAATGATGAAAAACTGTTTTTT. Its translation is CASSLDNDEKLFF.

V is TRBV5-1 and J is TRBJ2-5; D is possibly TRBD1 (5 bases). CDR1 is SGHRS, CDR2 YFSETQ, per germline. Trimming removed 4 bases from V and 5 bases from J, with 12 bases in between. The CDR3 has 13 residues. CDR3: CASSQGLGETQYF. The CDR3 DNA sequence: TGCGCCAGCAGCCAGGGTCTAGGTGAGACCCAGTACTTC.

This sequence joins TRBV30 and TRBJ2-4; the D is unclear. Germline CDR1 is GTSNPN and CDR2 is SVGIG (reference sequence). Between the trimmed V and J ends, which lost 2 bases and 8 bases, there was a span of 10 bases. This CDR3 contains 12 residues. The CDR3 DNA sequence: TGTGCCTGGAGTTATGCCCCGGACATTCAGTACTTC. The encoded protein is CAWSYAPDIQYF.

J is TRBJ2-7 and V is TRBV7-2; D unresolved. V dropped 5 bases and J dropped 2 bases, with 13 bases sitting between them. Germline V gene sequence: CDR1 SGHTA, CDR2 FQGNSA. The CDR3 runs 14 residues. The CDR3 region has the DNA TGTGCCAGCAGCCAAGCTCTCCCACCCTACGAGCAGTACTTC. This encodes CASSQALPPYEQYF.

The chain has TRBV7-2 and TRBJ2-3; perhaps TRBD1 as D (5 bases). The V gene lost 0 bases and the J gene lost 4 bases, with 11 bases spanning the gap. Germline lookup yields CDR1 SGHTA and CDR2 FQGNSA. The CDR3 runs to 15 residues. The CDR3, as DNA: TGTGCCAGCAGCTTAGCCGGCAGGGTCCCAGATACGCAGTATTTT. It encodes CASSLAGRVPDTQYF.

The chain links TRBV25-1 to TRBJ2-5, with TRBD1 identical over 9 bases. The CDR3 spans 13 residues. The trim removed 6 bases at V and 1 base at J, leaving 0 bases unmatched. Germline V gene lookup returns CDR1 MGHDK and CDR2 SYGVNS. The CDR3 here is CASRQGAQETQYF. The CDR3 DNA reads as TGTGCCAGCAGACAGGGGGCCCAAGAGACCCAGTACTTC.

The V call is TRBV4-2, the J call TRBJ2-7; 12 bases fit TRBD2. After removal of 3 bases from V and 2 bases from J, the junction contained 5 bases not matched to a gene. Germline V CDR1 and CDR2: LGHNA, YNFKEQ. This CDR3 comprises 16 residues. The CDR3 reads CASSQDPSGRAYEQYF. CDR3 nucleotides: TGTGCCAGCAGCCAGGACCCTAGCGGGAGGGCCTACGAGCAGTACTTC.

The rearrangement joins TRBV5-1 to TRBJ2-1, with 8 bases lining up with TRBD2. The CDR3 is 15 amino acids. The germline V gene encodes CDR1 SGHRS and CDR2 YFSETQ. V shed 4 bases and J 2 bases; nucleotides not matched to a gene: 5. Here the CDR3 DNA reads TGCGCCAGCAGCCCCGGGGGGGGTGCCTACAATGAGCAGTTCTTC. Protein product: CASSPGGGAYNEQFF.

Here the CDR3 reads CSAHLRNEQFF. In nucleotides, the CDR3 is TGCAGTGCTCACTTGCGGAATGAGCAGTTCTTC. This chain joins TRBV20-1 and TRBJ2-1; D gene unclear. Germline V gives CDR1 DFQATT, CDR2 SNEGSKA (reference sequence). The CDR3 extends over 11 amino acids. Trimming removed 5 bases at V and 7 bases at J, with 9 bases between.

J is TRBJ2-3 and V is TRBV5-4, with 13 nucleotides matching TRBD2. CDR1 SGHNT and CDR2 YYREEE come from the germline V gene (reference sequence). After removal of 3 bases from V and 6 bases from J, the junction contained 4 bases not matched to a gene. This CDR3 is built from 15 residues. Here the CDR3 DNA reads TGTGCCAGCAGCTCTAGGACTAGCGGGAGTGATACGCAGTATTTT. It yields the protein CASSSRTSGSDTQYF.

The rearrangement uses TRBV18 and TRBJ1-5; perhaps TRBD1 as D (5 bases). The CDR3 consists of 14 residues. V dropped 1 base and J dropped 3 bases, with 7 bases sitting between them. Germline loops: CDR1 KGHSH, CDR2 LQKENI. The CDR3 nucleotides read TGTGCCAGCTCACCACAGGGGTTCAATCAGCCCCAGCATTTT. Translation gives CASSPQGFNQPQHF.

CDR3 nucleotides: TGTGCCAGCACCCGACAGGGGAAAACCGGGGAGCTGTTTTTT. Translated: CASTRQGKTGELFF. The chain carries TRBV2 and TRBJ2-2, with TRBD1 matching over 8 bases. CDR1 and CDR2 from the germline V gene are SNHLY and FYNNEI. V was clipped by 7 bases and J by 5 bases; unmatched bases: 6. The CDR3 extends over 14 amino acids.

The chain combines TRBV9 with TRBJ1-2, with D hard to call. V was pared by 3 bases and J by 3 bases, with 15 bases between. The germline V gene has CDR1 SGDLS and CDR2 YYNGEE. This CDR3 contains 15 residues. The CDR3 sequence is CASSGAGFPYYGYTF. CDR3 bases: TGTGCCAGCAGCGGGGCGGGGTTCCCTTACTATGGCTACACCTTC. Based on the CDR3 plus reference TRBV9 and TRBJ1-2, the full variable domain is DSGVTQTPKHLITATGQRVTLRCSPRSGDLSVYWYQQSLDQGLQFLIQYYNGEERAKGNILERFSAQQFPDLHSELNLSSLELGDSALYFCASSGAGFPYYGYTFGSGTRLTVV.

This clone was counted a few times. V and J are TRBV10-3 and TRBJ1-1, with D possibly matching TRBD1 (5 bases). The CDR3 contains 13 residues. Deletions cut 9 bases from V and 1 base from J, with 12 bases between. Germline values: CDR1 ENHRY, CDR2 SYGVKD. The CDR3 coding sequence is TGTGCCATTTCTGGACAAACGAACACTGAAGCTTTCTTT. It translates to CAISGQTNTEAFF.

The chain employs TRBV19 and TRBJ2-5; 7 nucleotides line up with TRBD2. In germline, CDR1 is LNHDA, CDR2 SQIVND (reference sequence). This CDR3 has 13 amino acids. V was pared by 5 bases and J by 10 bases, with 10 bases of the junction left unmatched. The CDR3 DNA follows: TGTGCCAGTAGTCTAGGACTAGAGTTAGGCCAGTACTTC. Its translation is CASSLGLELGQYF.

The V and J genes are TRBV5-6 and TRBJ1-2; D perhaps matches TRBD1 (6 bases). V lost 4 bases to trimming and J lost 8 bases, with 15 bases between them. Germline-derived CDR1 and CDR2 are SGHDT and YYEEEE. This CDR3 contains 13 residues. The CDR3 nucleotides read TGTGCCAGCAGCCCTAGGGGGTCAGTGGGCTACACCTTC. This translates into CASSPRGSVGYTF.

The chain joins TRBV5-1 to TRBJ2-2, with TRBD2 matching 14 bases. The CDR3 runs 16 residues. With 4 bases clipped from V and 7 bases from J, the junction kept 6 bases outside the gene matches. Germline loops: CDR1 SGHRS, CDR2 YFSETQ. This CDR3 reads CASSPRTSGGLGELFF. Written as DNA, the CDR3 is TGCGCCAGCAGCCCGAGGACTAGCGGGGGGCTCGGGGAGCTGTTTTTT.

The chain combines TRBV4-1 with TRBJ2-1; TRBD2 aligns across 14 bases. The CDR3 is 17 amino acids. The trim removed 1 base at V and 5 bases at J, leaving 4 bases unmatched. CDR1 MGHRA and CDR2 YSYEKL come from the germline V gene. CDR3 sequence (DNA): TGCGCCAGCAGCCAAGTGACTAGCGGGGGGGCCCACAATGAGCAGTTCTTC. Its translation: CASSQVTSGGAHNEQFF.

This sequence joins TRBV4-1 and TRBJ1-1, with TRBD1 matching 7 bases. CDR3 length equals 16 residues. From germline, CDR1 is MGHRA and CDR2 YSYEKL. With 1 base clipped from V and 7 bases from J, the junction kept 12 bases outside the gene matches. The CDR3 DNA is TGCGCCAGCAGCCAAGGCTTCACCGGGACAGTTGGTGAAGCTTTCTTT. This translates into CASSQGFTGTVGEAFF.

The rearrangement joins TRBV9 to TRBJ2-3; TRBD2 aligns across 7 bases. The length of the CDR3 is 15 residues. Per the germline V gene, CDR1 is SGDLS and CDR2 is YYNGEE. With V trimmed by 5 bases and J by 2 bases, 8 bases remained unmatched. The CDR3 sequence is CASSLLALPTDTQYF. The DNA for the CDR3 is TGTGCCAGCAGTTTACTAGCGCTGCCCACAGATACGCAGTATTTT.

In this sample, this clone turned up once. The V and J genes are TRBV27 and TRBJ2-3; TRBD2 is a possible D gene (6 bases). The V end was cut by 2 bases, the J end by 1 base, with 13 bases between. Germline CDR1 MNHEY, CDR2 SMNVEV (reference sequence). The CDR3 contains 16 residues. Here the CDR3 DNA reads TGTGCCAGCAGTTTACTCCCCGGGAGTGGCACAGATACGCAGTATTTT. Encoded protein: CASSLLPGSGTDTQYF.